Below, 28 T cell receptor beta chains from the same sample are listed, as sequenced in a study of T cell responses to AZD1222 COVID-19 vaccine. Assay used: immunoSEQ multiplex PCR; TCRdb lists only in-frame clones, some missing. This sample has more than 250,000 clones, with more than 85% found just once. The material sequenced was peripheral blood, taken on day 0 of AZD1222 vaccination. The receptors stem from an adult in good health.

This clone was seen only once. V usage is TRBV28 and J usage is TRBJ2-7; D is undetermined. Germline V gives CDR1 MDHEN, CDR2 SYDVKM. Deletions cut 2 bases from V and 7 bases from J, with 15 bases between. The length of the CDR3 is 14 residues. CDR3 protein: CASSLTLSAREQYF. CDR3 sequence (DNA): TGTGCCAGCAGTTTAACCCTTTCCGCTCGGGAGCAGTACTTC.

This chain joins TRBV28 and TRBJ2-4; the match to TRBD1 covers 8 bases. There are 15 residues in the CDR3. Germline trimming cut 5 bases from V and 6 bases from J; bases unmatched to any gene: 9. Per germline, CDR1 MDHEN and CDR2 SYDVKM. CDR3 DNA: TGTGCCAGCAGTCGCGCAGGGGGCGCGGGAAACATTCAGTACTTC. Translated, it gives CASSRAGGAGNIQYF.

CDR3 loop: CASSLAPSGIGETQYF. DNA for the CDR3: TGTGCCAGCAGCTTAGCCCCAAGCGGGATCGGGGAGACCCAGTACTTC. J is TRBJ2-5 and V is TRBV7-6; 7 nucleotides match TRBD2. Germline V lookup: CDR1 SGHVS, CDR2 FNYEAQ. J gave up 5 bases and V 0 bases, and 9 bases lay outside the gene matches. This CDR3 has 16 residues.

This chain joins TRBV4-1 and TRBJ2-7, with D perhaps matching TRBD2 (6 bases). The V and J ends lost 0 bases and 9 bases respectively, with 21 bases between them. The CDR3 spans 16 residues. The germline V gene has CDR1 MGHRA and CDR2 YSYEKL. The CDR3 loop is CASSQDPSERARGQYF. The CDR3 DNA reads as TGCGCCAGCAGCCAAGATCCTAGCGAGAGGGCTCGGGGGCAGTACTTC.

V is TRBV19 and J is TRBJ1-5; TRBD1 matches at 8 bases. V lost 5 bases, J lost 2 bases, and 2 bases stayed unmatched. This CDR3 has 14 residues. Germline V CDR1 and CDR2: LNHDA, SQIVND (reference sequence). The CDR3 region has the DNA TGTGCCAGTAGTGTGACAGGGGGCAATCAGCCCCAGCATTTT. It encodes CASSVTGGNQPQHF.

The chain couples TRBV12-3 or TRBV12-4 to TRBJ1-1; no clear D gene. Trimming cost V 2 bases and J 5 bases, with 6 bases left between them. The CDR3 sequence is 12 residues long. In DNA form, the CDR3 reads TGTGCCAGCAGTTTAAGTCCGACTGAAGCTTTCTTT. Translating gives CASSLSPTEAFF.

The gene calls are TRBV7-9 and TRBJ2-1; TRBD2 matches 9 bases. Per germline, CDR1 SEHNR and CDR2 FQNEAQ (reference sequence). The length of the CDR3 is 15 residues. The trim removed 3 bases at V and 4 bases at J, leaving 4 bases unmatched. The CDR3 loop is CASSFQREAYNEQFF. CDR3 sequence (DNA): TGTGCCAGCAGCTTCCAGCGGGAGGCGTACAATGAGCAGTTCTTC.

The CDR3 DNA is TGTGCCAGCAGTTTTCCTCTAGCGGGCCCCTCCTACAATGAGCAGTTCTTC. It encodes CASSFPLAGPSYNEQFF. This chain links TRBV5-8 with TRBJ2-1, with 8 nucleotides matching TRBD2. CDR3 length: 17 residues. Losses at the gene ends were 5 bases for V and 0 bases for J; bases not matched to a gene: 10. Per the germline V gene, CDR1 is SGHTS and CDR2 is YDEGEE.

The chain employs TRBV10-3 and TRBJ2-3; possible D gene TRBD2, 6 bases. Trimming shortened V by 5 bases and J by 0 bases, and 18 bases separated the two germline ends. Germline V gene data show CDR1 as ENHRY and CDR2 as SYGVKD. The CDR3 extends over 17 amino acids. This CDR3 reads CAISRDPTRKSTDTQYF. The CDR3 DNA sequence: TGTGCCATCAGTAGGGACCCGACTAGAAAGAGCACAGATACGCAGTATTTT.

CDR3 nucleotides: TGTGCCAGCAGCTCTCCAGGGGGCGATTTGGCTTTCTTT. It codes for CASSSPGGDLAFF. This chain uses TRBV5-6 with TRBJ1-1, with 8 positions matching TRBD1. Germline CDR1 is SGHDT and CDR2 is YYEEEE. Trimming cost V 3 bases and J 11 bases; bases outside gene matches: 9. The CDR3 is made up of 13 amino acids.

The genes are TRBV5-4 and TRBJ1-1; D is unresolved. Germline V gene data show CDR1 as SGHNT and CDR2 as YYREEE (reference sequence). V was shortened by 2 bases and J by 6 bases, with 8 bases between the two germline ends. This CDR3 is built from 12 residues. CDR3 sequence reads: CASSLLRSEAFF. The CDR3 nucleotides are TGTGCCAGCAGCTTACTCCGGTCTGAAGCTTTCTTT.

The DNA of the CDR3 is TGTGCCGGATCCGAGGGTCCCTATGGCTACACCTTC. Protein: CAGSEGPYGYTF. This sequence joins TRBV2 and TRBJ1-2; D not resolved. V lost 11 bases and J lost 4, with 14 bases in between. This CDR3 has 12 amino acids. CDR1 SNHLY and CDR2 FYNNEI come from the germline V gene.

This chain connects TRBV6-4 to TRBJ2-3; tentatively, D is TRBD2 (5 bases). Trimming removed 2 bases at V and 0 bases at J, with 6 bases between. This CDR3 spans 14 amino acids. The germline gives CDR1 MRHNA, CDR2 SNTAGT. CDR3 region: CASSDGGSTDTQYF. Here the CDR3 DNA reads TGTGCCAGCAGTGACGGCGGGAGCACAGATACGCAGTATTTT.

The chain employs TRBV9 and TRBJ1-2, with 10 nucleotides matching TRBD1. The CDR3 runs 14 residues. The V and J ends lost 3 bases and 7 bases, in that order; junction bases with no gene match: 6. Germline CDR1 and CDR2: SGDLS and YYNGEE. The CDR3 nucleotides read TGTGCCAGCAGCGCGACAGGGGGCGCAGGTGGCTACACCTTC. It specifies CASSATGGAGGYTF.

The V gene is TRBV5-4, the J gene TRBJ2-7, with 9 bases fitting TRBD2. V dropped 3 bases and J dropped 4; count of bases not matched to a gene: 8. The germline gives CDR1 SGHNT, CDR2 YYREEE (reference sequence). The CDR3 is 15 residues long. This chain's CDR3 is CASSSGGTSTYEQYF. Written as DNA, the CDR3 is TGTGCCAGCAGCTCAGGGGGGACTAGCACGTACGAGCAGTACTTC.

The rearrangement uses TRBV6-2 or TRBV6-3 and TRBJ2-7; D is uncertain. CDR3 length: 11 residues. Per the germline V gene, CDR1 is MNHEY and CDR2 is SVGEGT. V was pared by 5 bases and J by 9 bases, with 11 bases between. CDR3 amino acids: CASSQGMGQYF. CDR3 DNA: TGTGCCAGCAGTCAAGGGATGGGGCAGTACTTC.

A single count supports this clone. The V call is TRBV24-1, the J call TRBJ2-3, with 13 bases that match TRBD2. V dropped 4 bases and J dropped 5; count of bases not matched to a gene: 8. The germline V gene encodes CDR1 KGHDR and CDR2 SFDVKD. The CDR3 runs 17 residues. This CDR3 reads CATSDPGTSGIGDTQYF. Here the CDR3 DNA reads TGTGCCACCAGTGACCCCGGGACTAGCGGGATAGGAGATACGCAGTATTTT.

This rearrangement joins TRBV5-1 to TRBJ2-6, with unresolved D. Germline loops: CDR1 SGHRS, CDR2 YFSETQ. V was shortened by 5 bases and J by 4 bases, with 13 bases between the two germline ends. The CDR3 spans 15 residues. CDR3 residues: CASRSSPLGANVLTF. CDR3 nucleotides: TGCGCCAGCAGATCCAGCCCCCTCGGGGCCAACGTCCTGACTTTC.

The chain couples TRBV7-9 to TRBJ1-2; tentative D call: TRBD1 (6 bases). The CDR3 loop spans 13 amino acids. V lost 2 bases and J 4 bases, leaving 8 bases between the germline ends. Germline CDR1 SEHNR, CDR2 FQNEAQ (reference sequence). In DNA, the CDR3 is TGTGCCAGCAGCTTAACAGGGAGCTATGGCTACACCTTC. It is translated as CASSLTGSYGYTF.

The CDR3 region is CASKSVMNTEAFF. DNA of the CDR3: TGTGCCAGCAAATCAGTTATGAACACTGAAGCTTTCTTT. The chain recombines TRBV28 with TRBJ1-1, with no clear D. The CDR3 has 13 amino acids. Germline V gives CDR1 MDHEN, CDR2 SYDVKM. V gave up 7 bases and J gave up 0 bases, with 9 bases separating them.

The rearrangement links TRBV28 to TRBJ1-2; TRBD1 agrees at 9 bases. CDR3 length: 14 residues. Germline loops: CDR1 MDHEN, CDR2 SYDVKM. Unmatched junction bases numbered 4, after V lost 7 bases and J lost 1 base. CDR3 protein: CASTGTGFNYGYTF. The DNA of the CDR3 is TGTGCCAGCACCGGGACAGGGTTTAACTATGGCTACACCTTC.

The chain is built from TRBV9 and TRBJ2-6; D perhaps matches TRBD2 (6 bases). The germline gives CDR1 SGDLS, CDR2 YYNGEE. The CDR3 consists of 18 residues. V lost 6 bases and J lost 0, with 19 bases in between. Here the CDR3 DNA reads TGTGCCAGCAACCTCGGAGGAGGGCCTTACTCTGGGGCCAACGTCCTGACTTTC. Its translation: CASNLGGGPYSGANVLTF.

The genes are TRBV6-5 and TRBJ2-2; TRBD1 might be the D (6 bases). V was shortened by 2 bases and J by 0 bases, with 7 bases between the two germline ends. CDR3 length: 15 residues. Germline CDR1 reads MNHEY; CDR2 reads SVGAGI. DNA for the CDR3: TGTGCCAGCAGTTACACAGGGACGAACACCGGGGAGCTGTTTTTT. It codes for CASSYTGTNTGELFF.

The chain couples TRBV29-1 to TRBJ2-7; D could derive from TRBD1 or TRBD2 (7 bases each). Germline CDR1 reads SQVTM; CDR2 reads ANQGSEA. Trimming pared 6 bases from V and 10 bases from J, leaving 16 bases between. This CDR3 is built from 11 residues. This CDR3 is CSVQGGASQYF. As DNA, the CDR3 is TGCAGCGTCCAGGGGGGGGCGAGCCAGTACTTC.

The CDR3 sequence: CASTLGSNEKLFF. CDR3 in DNA: TGTGCCAGCACCCTAGGGAGTAATGAAAAACTGTTTTTT. The V gene is TRBV25-1, the J gene TRBJ1-4; D is uncertain. Germline V gene lookup returns CDR1 MGHDK and CDR2 SYGVNS. The CDR3 has 13 residues. V lost 7 bases and J lost 4, with 10 bases in between.

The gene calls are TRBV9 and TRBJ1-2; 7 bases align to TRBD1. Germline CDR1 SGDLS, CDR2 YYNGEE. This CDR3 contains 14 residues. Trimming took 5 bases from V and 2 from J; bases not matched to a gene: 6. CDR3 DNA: TGTGCCAGCAGTGAGACGACAGGGAACTATGGCTACACCTTC. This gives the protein CASSETTGNYGYTF.

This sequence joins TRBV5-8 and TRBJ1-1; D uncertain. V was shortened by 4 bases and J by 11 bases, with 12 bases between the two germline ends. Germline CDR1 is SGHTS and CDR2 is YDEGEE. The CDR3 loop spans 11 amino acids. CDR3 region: CASSRNWEAFF. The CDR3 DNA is TGTGCCAGCAGCCGCAATTGGGAGGCTTTCTTT.

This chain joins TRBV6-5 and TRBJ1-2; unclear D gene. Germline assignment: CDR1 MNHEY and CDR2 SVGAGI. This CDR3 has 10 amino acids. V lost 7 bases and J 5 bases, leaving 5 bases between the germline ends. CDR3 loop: CASNGYGYTF. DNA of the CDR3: TGTGCCAGCAACGGGTATGGCTACACCTTC.